This entry lists 32 T cell receptor beta chains sequenced from one sample in a study of T cells in Graves' hyperthyroidism and ophthalmopathy. Researchers took RNA transcripts and amplified the TCR beta CDR3 regions from them. An initial round of RT-PCR targeting the TCR CDR3 relied on the HTBI primer set. TCRdb reanalysed the multiplex PCR reads using MiXCR and keeps one entry per CDR3 protein. Here the sample spans 400,000 to 600,000 distinct CDR3 sequences, around 15% being singletons. Sequences were obtained from blood. These receptor sequences come from a woman in her thirties with Graves' ophthalmopathy.

This clonotype was recorded at least ten times. The J gene is TRBJ1-2, the V gene TRBV30; weak D call: TRBD1 (6 bases). V lost 7 bases to trimming and J lost 7 bases, with 10 bases between them. This CDR3 spans 10 amino acids. In germline, CDR1 is GTSNPN, CDR2 SVGIG (reference sequence). The CDR3 spells CAYYRAGYTF. The CDR3 DNA reads TGTGCCTACTACAGGGCTGGCTACACCTTC.

This chain uses TRBV14 with TRBJ1-1, with D perhaps TRBD1 (6 bases). The CDR3 consists of 13 residues. With 6 bases removed from V and 1 base from J, the gap between germline ends came to 9 bases. The germline V gene has CDR1 SGHDN and CDR2 FVKESK. The CDR3 nucleotides read TGTGCCAGCAGGGGAGGGGGGAACACTGAAGCTTTCTTT. It yields the protein CASRGGGNTEAFF.

This clonotype was seen only a few times. The V and J genes are TRBV20-1 and TRBJ2-7; D unclear. Germline CDR1 and CDR2: DFQATT and SNEGSKA (reference sequence). CDR3 length: 10 residues. The V and J ends lost 6 bases and 2 bases respectively, with 5 bases between them. The DNA for the CDR3 is TGCAGTGCAGTAGCCTACGAGCAGTACTTC. Translating it yields CSAVAYEQYF.

Ten or more counts support this clonotype. The chain uses TRBV6-5 and TRBJ2-3; the match to TRBD2 covers 7 bases. CDR1 and CDR2 from the germline V gene are MNHEY and SVGAGI. V dropped 0 bases and J dropped 5; count of bases not matched to a gene: 5. CDR3 length: 15 residues. CDR3 sequence reads: CASSYSGGSRDTQYF. In DNA form, the CDR3 reads TGTGCCAGCAGTTACTCGGGGGGGAGTCGAGATACGCAGTATTTT.

The chain uses TRBV28 and TRBJ2-1; D remains unclear. The CDR3 contains 14 residues. V was pared by 5 bases and J by 3 bases, with 11 bases between. The germline V gene encodes CDR1 MDHEN and CDR2 SYDVKM. The CDR3 here is CASSGSLGYNEQFF. For the CDR3, the DNA is TGTGCCAGCAGTGGCAGCCTTGGCTACAATGAGCAGTTCTTC. Full variable domain (missing parts from reference TRBV28 and TRBJ2-1): DVKVTQSSRYLVKRTGEKVFLECVQDMDHENMFWYRQDPGLGLRLIYFSYDVKMKEKGDIPEGYSVSREKKERFSLILESASTNQTSMYLCASSGSLGYNEQFFGPGTRLTVL.

The chain uses TRBV20-1 and TRBJ2-1, with 7 bases fitting TRBD2. The CDR3 totals 16 residues. V lost 0 bases to trimming and J lost 5 bases; unmatched junction nucleotides: 10. CDR1 DFQATT and CDR2 SNEGSKA come from the germline V gene (reference sequence). The CDR3 coding sequence is TGCAGTGCTAGAGACCCTTCGGGGGGAGTGCACAATGAGCAGTTCTTC. Protein sequence: CSARDPSGGVHNEQFF.

J is TRBJ1-2 and V is TRBV30, with D uncertain. CDR3 length: 12 residues. Looked up from germline, CDR1 is GTSNPN and CDR2 is SVGIG (reference sequence). V gave up 3 bases and J gave up 8 bases, with 13 bases separating them. The CDR3 protein is CAWRGLARGYTF. CDR3 nucleotides: TGTGCCTGGAGGGGGTTGGCACGGGGCTACACCTTC.

This clonotype showed up just a few times. The chain combines TRBV10-2 with TRBJ2-1; D is uncertain. With 2 bases removed from V and 0 bases from J, the gap between germline ends came to 5 bases. The CDR3 is 14 amino acids. Germline CDR1 is WSHSY and CDR2 is SAAADI. CDR3 amino acids: CASSEVSSYNEQFF. The CDR3 coding sequence is TGCGCCAGCAGTGAGGTCAGCTCCTACAATGAGCAGTTCTTC.

Ten or more counts support this clonotype. V and J are TRBV20-1 and TRBJ2-7; either TRBD1 or TRBD2 may fit D (5 bases each). Germline V gene data show CDR1 as DFQATT and CDR2 as SNEGSKA (reference sequence). Trimming pared 6 bases from V and 3 bases from J, leaving 15 bases between. This CDR3 is built from 13 residues. CDR3 nucleotide sequence: TGCAGTGCGTGGACCGGGGACGTCTACGAGCAGTACTTC. It encodes CSAWTGDVYEQYF.

This clonotype has ten or more counts. This chain joins TRBV5-1 and TRBJ2-1; 9 positions agree with TRBD1. This CDR3 region has 17 residues. The trim removed 0 bases at V and 4 bases at J, leaving 8 bases unmatched. Germline V gene lookup returns CDR1 SGHRS and CDR2 YFSETQ. CDR3 in amino acids: CASSLELSGQGYNEQFF. In DNA, the CDR3 is TGCGCCAGCAGCTTGGAATTGTCGGGACAGGGTTACAATGAGCAGTTCTTC.

This chain links TRBV7-2 with TRBJ1-4; 9 nucleotides align to TRBD1. Losses at the gene ends were 2 bases for V and 8 bases for J; bases not matched to a gene: 9. CDR1 SGHTA and CDR2 FQGNSA come from the germline V gene. The CDR3 runs to 16 residues. In DNA form, the CDR3 reads TGTGCCAGCAGCTTAACAGGGGGACAGGGAAGAGAAAAACTGTTTTTT. Translating gives CASSLTGGQGREKLFF.

This chain links TRBV25-1 with TRBJ1-1; no reliable D call. Between the trimmed V and J ends, which lost 3 bases and 9 bases, there was a span of 20 bases. Germline CDR1 and CDR2: MGHDK and SYGVNS. This CDR3 region has 15 residues. The CDR3 region has the DNA TGTGCCAGCAGTGACCCATCCTCCCTGGATACCCAAGCTTTCTTT. It encodes CASSDPSSLDTQAFF.

The chain uses TRBV4-2 and TRBJ2-5, with a tentative D call TRBD1 (6 bases). The V end lost 1 base, the J end lost 4 bases, and 16 bases lay between the germline ends. This CDR3 spans 16 amino acids. Germline-derived CDR1 and CDR2 are LGHNA and YNFKEQ. The CDR3 DNA follows: TGTGCCAGCAGCCAAGCAACAGGGACGGTTGGAGAGACCCAGTACTTC. Protein: CASSQATGTVGETQYF.

The chain's CDR3 is CASSSTGNKNIQYF. CDR3 coding DNA: TGCGCCAGCAGCTCGACAGGCAACAAAAACATTCAGTACTTC. The chain carries TRBV5-1 and TRBJ2-4; D might be TRBD1 (6 bases). CDR1 and CDR2 from the germline V gene are SGHRS and YFSETQ. This CDR3 has 14 amino acids. V was clipped by 3 bases and J by 3 bases, with 10 bases between them.

The chain has TRBV19 and TRBJ2-1, with 9 bases matching TRBD2. This CDR3 comprises 16 residues. Germline values: CDR1 LNHDA, CDR2 SQIVND (reference sequence). V gave up 4 bases and J gave up 2 bases; unmatched junction bases: 6. The chain's CDR3 is CASSRSTSGPYNEQFF. DNA of the CDR3: TGTGCCAGTAGTAGATCGACTAGCGGACCCTACAATGAGCAGTTCTTC.

A few counts support this clonotype. The rearrangement uses TRBV11-1 and TRBJ2-3, with TRBD2 as a possible D gene (6 bases). This CDR3 has 16 residues. V was pared by 5 bases and J by 1 base, with 16 bases between. Germline-derived CDR1 and CDR2 are SGHAT and FQDESV (reference sequence). The CDR3 is CASSGDFQRGTDTQYF. In DNA form, the CDR3 reads TGTGCCAGCAGCGGGGACTTCCAACGGGGCACAGATACGCAGTATTTT.

This clonotype was counted at least ten times. CDR3 nucleotide sequence: TGTGCCAGCAGTTCACTAGTTGTACTCCGGGACAGGGGGCGCGGCGGGGAGCTGTTTTTT. Protein: CASSSLVVLRDRGRGGELFF. The genes are TRBV6-1 and TRBJ2-2, with 12 bases aligning to TRBD1. CDR3 length: 20 residues. In germline, CDR1 is MNHNS, CDR2 SASEGT. V shed 5 bases, J shed 7 bases, and the junction held 20 bases outside the gene matches.

Ten or more counts support this clonotype. The V call is TRBV9, the J call TRBJ2-1, with D uncertain. V lost 0 bases and J 0 bases, leaving 4 bases between the germline ends. Germline V gene sequence: CDR1 SGDLS, CDR2 YYNGEE. CDR3 length equals 14 residues. The CDR3 is CASSVGGSYNEQFF. The DNA of the CDR3 is TGTGCCAGCAGCGTAGGAGGCTCCTACAATGAGCAGTTCTTC. The variable domain in full, with the rest retrieved from reference TRBV9 and TRBJ2-1, is DSGVTQTPKHLITATGQRVTLRCSPRSGDLSVYWYQQSLDQGLQFLIQYYNGEERAKGNILERFSAQQFPDLHSELNLSSLELGDSALYFCASSVGGSYNEQFFGPGTRLTVL.

This clonotype was seen many times. This CDR3 is CASSRREDNQPQHF. For the CDR3, the DNA is TGTGCCAGCAGCCGCAGGGAGGACAATCAGCCCCAGCATTTT. The chain joins TRBV3-1 to TRBJ1-5, with D tentatively TRBD1 (5 bases). V shed 4 bases and J shed 3 bases, with 10 bases lying between them. From germline, CDR1 is LGHDT and CDR2 YNNKEL (reference sequence). The CDR3 consists of 14 residues.

This clonotype was observed a handful of times. The chain has TRBV5-6 and TRBJ1-2, with D possibly being TRBD1 (5 bases). V was cut by 4 bases and J by 8 bases, with 15 bases left in between. Germline assignment: CDR1 SGHDT and CDR2 YYEEEE. This CDR3 is built from 13 residues. Here the CDR3 reads CASSPWDARGYTF. CDR3 nucleotides: TGTGCCAGCAGCCCGTGGGACGCCCGAGGCTACACCTTC.

This clonotype was detected many times. V is TRBV5-1 and J is TRBJ2-3; D possibly corresponds to TRBD2 (6 bases). Germline CDR1 is SGHRS and CDR2 is YFSETQ. V was trimmed by 3 bases and J by 1 base, leaving 12 bases between them. The CDR3 sequence is 15 residues long. The chain's CDR3 is CASSWRDSRTDTQYF. The CDR3 nucleotides read TGCGCCAGCAGCTGGCGGGACTCTCGCACAGATACGCAGTATTTT.

A few counts support this clonotype. The rearrangement links TRBV2 to TRBJ1-1, with a tentative D call TRBD1 (5 bases). CDR3 size: 15 residues. CDR1 and CDR2 (germline): SNHLY, FYNNEI. The V and J ends lost 7 bases and 0 bases respectively, with 15 bases between them. The CDR3 reads CASTRAGILNTEAFF. The CDR3 DNA reads TGTGCCAGCACAAGGGCAGGGATCCTGAACACTGAAGCTTTCTTT.

This clonotype has more than one count but fewer than ten. This may stem from a read error, because a much larger clone lies one nucleotide away. The rearrangement uses TRBV12-3 or TRBV12-4 and TRBJ1-1; 8 bases agree with TRBD1. The CDR3 extends over 14 amino acids. The CDR3 nucleotides read TGTGCCAGCACCTCAACAGGGGGGTACACTGAAGCTTCCTTT. Amino acids: CASTSTGGYTEASF.

The genes are TRBV30 and TRBJ1-4, with unresolved D. The CDR3 runs 14 residues. Looked up from germline, CDR1 is GTSNPN and CDR2 is SVGIG (reference sequence). The V gene lost 5 bases and the J gene lost 0 bases, with 10 bases spanning the gap. The CDR3 spells CAWQELSTNEKLFF. Written as DNA, the CDR3 is TGTGCCTGGCAGGAGCTCTCAACTAATGAAAAACTGTTTTTT. The whole variable domain, remainder taken from reference TRBV30 and TRBJ1-4, is SQTIHQWPATLVQPVGSPLSLECTVEGTSNPNLYWYRQAAGRGLQLLFYSVGIGQISSEVPQNLSASRPQDRQFILSSKKLLLSDSGFYLCAWQELSTNEKLFFGSGTQLSVL.

This rearrangement joins TRBV5-1 to TRBJ1-4; D possibly corresponds to TRBD1 (5 bases). Trimming left V 2 bases short and J 5 bases short, with 16 bases between. This CDR3 has 16 amino acids. Germline lookup yields CDR1 SGHRS and CDR2 YFSETQ. CDR3 protein: CASSFELRGANEKLFF. Written as DNA, the CDR3 is TGCGCCAGCAGCTTCGAATTGAGGGGCGCGAATGAAAAACTGTTTTTT.

As regards this clonotype: It may be a read error: a sequence one base away is much more abundant. V gene TRBV14 combines with J gene TRBJ2-6; D may be TRBD1 (5 bases). The CDR3 has 15 residues. Germline CDR1 and CDR2: SGHDN and FVKESK. In nucleotides, the CDR3 is TGTGCCAGCACCATCGACAGCTCTGGGGCCAACGTCCCGACTTTC. It encodes CASTIDSSGANVPTF.

This clonotype was seen ten or more times. V usage is TRBV6-1 and J usage is TRBJ2-2, with 9 nucleotides matching TRBD1. The CDR3 runs 15 residues. V was clipped by 6 bases and J by 6 bases; unmatched bases: 8. CDR1 MNHNS and CDR2 SASEGT come from the germline V gene. CDR3 DNA: TGTGCCAGCAGCTGGACAGGGGCCAGCCCCGGGGAGCTGTTTTTT. Its protein product is CASSWTGASPGELFF.

This clonotype has at least ten counts. CDR3 region: CASSQENAAGAQETQYF. The DNA of the CDR3 is TGTGCCAGCAGCCAAGAAAACGCGGCCGGGGCCCAAGAGACCCAGTACTTC. V and J are TRBV3-1 and TRBJ2-5; D may be TRBD1 or TRBD2 (5 bases each). The germline V gene has CDR1 LGHDT and CDR2 YNNKEL (reference sequence). The ends were cut back, 0 bases at V and 1 base at J, with 15 bases in the middle. The CDR3 extends over 17 amino acids.

CDR3 coding DNA: TGTGCCAGCAGCTTGAGGGACTGGAACACCGGGGAGCTGTTTTTT. This gives the protein CASSLRDWNTGELFF. The genes are TRBV5-6 and TRBJ2-2, with TRBD2 as a possible D gene (6 bases). Per the germline V gene, CDR1 is SGHDT and CDR2 is YYEEEE. V lost 1 base and J 1 base, leaving 8 bases between the germline ends. The CDR3 sequence is 15 residues long.

This rearrangement joins TRBV19 to TRBJ1-5; no clear D. V was trimmed by 7 bases and J by 0 bases, leaving 13 bases between them. The CDR3 totals 15 residues. Germline CDR1 and CDR2: LNHDA and SQIVND (reference sequence). CDR3 DNA sequence: TGTGCCAGTAAAAGAACAGACAATAGCAATCAGCCCCAGCATTTT. Residues: CASKRTDNSNQPQHF.

This clonotype showed up many times. CDR3 nucleotides: TGTGCCTCCCGGACAGGGCAAGAGACGGAGACCCAGTACTTC. Its translation is CASRTGQETETQYF. The chain couples TRBV7-2 to TRBJ2-5; 8 nucleotides match TRBD1. There are 14 residues in the CDR3. J lost 5 bases, V lost 11 bases, and 13 bases had no gene match. Germline V gene lookup returns CDR1 SGHTA and CDR2 FQGNSA. The full variable domain, with the rest looked up from reference TRBV7-2 and TRBJ2-5, is GAGVSQSPSNKVTEKGKDVELRCDPISGHTALYWYRQSLGQGLEFLIYFQGNSAPDKSGLPSDRFSAERTGGSVSTLTIQRTQQEDSAVYLCASRTGQETETQYFGPGTRLLVL.

DNA for the CDR3: TGTGCCAGTAGTATTGGACTAGCGGGAGGATCCGAGCAGTACTTC. Translation gives CASSIGLAGGSEQYF. The V and J genes are TRBV19 and TRBJ2-7; 14 bases agree with TRBD2. Unmatched junction bases numbered 4, after V lost 3 bases and J lost 6 bases. CDR1 and CDR2 from the germline V gene are LNHDA and SQIVND (reference sequence). This CDR3 contains 15 residues.